The T cell receptor beta chain described here comes from a study of T cell responses to AZD1222 COVID-19 vaccine. Study-level findings and limits: Vaccine-associated CD4 TCRs ranged over spike, dominating at 160-218 and 743-854. Donors were largely white British and mainly female; clonal diversity was possibly underestimated.

Assay used: immunoSEQ multiplex PCR; TCRdb lists only in-frame clones, some missing. The sample carries 92,000 or so clones, about 91% recorded once. Note on this clone: Antigen unknown.

The CDR3 loop spans 15 amino acids. Trimming removed 0 bases from V and 3 bases from J, with 11 bases in between. From germline, CDR1 is LNHDA and CDR2 SQIVND (reference sequence). This sequence joins TRBV19 and TRBJ1-1; D perhaps matches TRBD1 (6 bases). The origin of this receptor is an adult who received the AZD1222 COVID-19 vaccine. Sample: peripheral blood, taken 28 days after the second AZD1222 dose. The CDR3, as DNA: TGTGCCAGTAGTATAGATAGCCCAGGGGACACTGAAGCTTTCTTT. Translation: CASSIDSPGDTEAFF. The full variable domain, completed using reference TRBV19 and TRBJ1-1, is DGGITQSPKYLFRKEGQNVTLSCEQNLNHDAMYWYRQDPGQGLRLIYYSQIVNDFQKGDIAEGYSVSREKKESFPLTVTSAQKNPTAFYLCASSIDSPGDTEAFFGQGTRLTVV.